What follows is one TCR beta chain and its context. The immunoSEQ assay was v3. Sequencing was performed with immunoSEQ multiplex PCR; in TCRdb, only in-frame clones are kept and a portion is missing. Among around 8,000 clones listed, 70% to 85% were seen once. Germline V gene data show CDR1 as SGHNT and CDR2 as YYREEE (reference sequence). The length of the CDR3 is 19 residues. The ends were cut back, 2 bases at V and 0 bases at J, with 18 bases in the middle. The entry originates in a study of TIL therapy for anti-PD-1-resistant metastatic lung cancer. Time point: pre-treatment sample, taken before nivolumab and TIL therapy. Most excised metastases sampled were pleural nodules or supraclavicular lymph nodes.

The rearrangement uses TRBV5-4 and TRBJ2-6; D unresolved. The TCR was taken from a person between 25 and 79 years old with non-small cell lung cancer. The sample was tumor tissue, taken at baseline. CDR3 amino acids: CASSLGLRGIGSGANVLTF. Here the CDR3 DNA reads TGTGCCAGCAGCTTAGGGCTTAGAGGTATAGGCTCTGGGGCCAACGTCCTGACTTTC. Full variable domain (missing parts from reference TRBV5-4 and TRBJ2-6): ETGVTQSPTHLIKTRGQQVTLRCSSQSGHNTVSWYQQALGQGPQFIFQYYREEENGRGNFPPRFSGLQFPNYSSELNVNALELDDSALYLCASSLGLRGIGSGANVLTFGAGSRLTVL.